Described below is a single T cell receptor (beta chain) sequence and its context. Antigen unknown. Germline-derived CDR1 and CDR2 are SGHTA and FQGNSA. The CDR3 spans 15 residues. Trimming pared 1 base from V and 4 bases from J, leaving 11 bases between. The sample originates from a study of cytomegalovirus exposure and HLA in healthy donors. Study-level results: Researchers catalogued 164 TCR beta chains as cytomegalovirus-associated.

The PCR had 60 Vbeta and 13 Jbeta primers. Method: immunoSEQ multiplex PCR; TCRdb's copy keeps in-frame clones and lacks some. The sample lists roughly 180,000 clones; 80% to 90% were seen once. This sequence originates from a man younger than 35 in good health and CMV-seropositive. The source material was PBMCs. The chain uses TRBV7-2 and TRBJ1-5, with D possibly TRBD1 on 5 matching bases. The CDR3 reads CASSLGGWVNQPQHF. The CDR3 nucleotides read TGTGCCAGCAGCTTAGGGGGCTGGGTAAATCAGCCCCAGCATTTT.